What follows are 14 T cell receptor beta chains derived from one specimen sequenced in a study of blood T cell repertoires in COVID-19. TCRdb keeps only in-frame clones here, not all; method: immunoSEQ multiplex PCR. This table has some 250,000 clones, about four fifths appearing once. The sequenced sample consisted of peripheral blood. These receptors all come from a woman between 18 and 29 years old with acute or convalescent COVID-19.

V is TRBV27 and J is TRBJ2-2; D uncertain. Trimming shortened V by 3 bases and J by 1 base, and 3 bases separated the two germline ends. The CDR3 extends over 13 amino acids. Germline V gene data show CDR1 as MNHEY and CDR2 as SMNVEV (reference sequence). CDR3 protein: CASSFLNTGELFF. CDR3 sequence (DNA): TGTGCCAGCAGTTTCCTGAACACCGGGGAGCTGTTTTTT.

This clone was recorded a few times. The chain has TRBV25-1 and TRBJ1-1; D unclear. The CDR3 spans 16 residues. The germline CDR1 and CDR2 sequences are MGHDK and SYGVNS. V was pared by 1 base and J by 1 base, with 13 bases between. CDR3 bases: TGTGCCAGCAGTGAATTAGTCCGGGAGACGAACACTGAAGCTTTCTTT. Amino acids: CASSELVRETNTEAFF.

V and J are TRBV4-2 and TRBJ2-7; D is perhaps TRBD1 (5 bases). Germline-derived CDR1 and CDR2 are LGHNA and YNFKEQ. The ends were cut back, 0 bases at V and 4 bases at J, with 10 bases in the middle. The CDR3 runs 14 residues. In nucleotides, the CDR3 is TGTGCCAGCAGCCAAGACAACAGGCTGTACGAGCAGTACTTC. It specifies CASSQDNRLYEQYF.

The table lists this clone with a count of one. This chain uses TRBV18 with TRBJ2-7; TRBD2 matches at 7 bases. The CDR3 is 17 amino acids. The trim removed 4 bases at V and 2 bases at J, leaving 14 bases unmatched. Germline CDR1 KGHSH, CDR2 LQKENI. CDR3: CASSQSGTTILPYEQYF. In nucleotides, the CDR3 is TGTGCCAGCTCACAAAGCGGGACCACCATTTTACCCTACGAGCAGTACTTC.

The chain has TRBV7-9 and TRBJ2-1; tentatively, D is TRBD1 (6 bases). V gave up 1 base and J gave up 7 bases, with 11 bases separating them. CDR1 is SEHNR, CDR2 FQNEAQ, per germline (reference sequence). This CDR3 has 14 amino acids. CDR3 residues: CASSLGRGRNEQFF. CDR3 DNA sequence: TGTGCCAGCAGCTTAGGCAGGGGAAGGAATGAGCAGTTCTTC.

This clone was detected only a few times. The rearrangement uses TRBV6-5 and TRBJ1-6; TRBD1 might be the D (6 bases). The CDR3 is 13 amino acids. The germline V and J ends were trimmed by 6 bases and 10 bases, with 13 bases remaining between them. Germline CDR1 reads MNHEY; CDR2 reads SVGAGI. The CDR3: CASRQGLGSPLHF. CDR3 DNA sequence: TGTGCCAGCAGACAGGGTTTAGGATCACCCCTCCACTTT.

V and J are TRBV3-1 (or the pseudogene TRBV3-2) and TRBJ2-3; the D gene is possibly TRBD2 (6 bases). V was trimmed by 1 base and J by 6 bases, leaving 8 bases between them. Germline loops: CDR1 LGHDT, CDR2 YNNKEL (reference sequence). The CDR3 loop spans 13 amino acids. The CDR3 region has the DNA TGTGCCAGCAGCCAAGTCCTAGCGGATACGCAGTATTTT. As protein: CASSQVLADTQYF.

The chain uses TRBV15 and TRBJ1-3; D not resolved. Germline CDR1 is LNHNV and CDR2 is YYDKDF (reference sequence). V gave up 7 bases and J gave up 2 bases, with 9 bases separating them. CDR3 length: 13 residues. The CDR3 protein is CATKVGAGNTIYF. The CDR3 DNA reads TGTGCCACCAAAGTAGGAGCTGGAAACACCATATATTTT.

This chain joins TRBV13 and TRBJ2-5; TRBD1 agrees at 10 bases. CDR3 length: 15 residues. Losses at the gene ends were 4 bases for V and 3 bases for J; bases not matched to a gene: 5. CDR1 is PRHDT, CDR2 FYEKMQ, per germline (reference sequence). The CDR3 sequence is CASSSDRGLEETQYF. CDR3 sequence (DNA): TGTGCCAGCAGCTCCGACAGGGGGCTGGAAGAGACCCAGTACTTC.

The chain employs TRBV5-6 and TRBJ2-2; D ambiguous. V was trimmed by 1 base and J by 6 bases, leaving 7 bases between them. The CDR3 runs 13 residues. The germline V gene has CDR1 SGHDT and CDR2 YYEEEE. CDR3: CASSLLRSGELFF. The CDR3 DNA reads TGTGCCAGCAGCTTGTTGAGATCCGGGGAGCTGTTTTTT.

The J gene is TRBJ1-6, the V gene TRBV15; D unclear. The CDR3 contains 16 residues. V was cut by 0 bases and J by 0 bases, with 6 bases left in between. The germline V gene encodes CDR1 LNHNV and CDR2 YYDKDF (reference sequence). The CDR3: CATSRDPSSYNSPLHF. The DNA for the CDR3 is TGTGCCACCAGCAGAGATCCGAGCTCCTATAATTCACCCCTCCACTTT.

The CDR3 sequence is CASRSVTDLFYEQYF. In nucleotides, the CDR3 is TGTGCCAGCAGAAGCGTGACCGACTTATTCTACGAGCAGTACTTC. This chain connects TRBV27 to TRBJ2-7; D is ambiguous. The length of the CDR3 is 15 residues. Germline assignment: CDR1 MNHEY and CDR2 SMNVEV (reference sequence). V was trimmed by 6 bases and J by 3 bases, leaving 18 bases between them.

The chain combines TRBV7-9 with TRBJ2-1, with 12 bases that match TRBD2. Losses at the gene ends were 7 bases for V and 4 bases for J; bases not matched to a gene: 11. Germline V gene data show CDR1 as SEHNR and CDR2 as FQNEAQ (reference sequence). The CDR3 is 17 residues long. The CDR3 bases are TGTGCCAGCACCCTTGGTCTAGCGGGAGGGGCTTACAATGAGCAGTTCTTC. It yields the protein CASTLGLAGGAYNEQFF. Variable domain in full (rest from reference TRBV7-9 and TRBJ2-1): DTGVSQNPRHKITKRGQNVTFRCDPISEHNRLYWYRQTLGQGPEFLTYFQNEAQLEKSRLLSDRFSAERPKGSFSTLEIQRTEQGDSAMYLCASTLGLAGGAYNEQFFGPGTRLTVL.

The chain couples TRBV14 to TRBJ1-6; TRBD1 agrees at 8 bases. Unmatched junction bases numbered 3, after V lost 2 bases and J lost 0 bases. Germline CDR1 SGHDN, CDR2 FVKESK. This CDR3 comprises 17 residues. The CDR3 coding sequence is TGTGCCAGCAGCCAAACAGGGGGAAGCTCCTATAATTCACCCCTCCACTTT. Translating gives CASSQTGGSSYNSPLHF.